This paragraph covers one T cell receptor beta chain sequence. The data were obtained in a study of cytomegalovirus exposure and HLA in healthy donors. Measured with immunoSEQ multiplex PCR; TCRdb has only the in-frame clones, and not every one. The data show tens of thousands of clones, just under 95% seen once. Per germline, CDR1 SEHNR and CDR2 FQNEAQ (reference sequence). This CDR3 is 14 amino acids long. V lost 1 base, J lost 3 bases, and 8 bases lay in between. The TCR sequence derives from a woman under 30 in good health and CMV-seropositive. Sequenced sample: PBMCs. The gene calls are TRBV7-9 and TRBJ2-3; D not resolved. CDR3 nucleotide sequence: TGTGCCAGCAGCTTAGGGAGTGAAACAGATACGCAGTATTTT. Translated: CASSLGSETDTQYF.